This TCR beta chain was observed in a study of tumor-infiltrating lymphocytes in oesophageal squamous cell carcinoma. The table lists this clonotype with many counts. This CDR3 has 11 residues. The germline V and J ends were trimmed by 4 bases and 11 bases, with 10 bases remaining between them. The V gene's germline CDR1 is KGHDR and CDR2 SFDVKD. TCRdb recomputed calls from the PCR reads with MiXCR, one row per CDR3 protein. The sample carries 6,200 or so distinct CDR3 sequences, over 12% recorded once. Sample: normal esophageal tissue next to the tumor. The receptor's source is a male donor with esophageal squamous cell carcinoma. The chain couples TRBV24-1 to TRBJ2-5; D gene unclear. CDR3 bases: TGTGCCACCAGTGAGTTTAATGAGCAGTACTTC. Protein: CATSEFNEQYF.